This T cell receptor beta chain was recovered during a study of cytomegalovirus exposure and HLA in healthy donors. The study's findings and limits: In vitro checks showed that three CMV-associated chains really do target CMV antigens. Reports showed the classifier diagnosing cytomegalovirus status with high specificity and sensitivity. Rarity characterized most TCR sequences, yet some public TCRs appeared in many donors.

About this clone itself: What it binds is unknown.

Sequencing was performed with immunoSEQ multiplex PCR; in TCRdb, only in-frame clones are kept and a portion is missing. The table lists approximately 280,000 clones, 80% to 90% of them singletons, with more than 0.8% in the top ten. Trimming took 8 bases from V and 4 from J, leaving 14 bases between them. The CDR3 covers 13 residues. Germline V lookup: CDR1 ENHRY, CDR2 SYGVKD. The donors were part of the approximately 120-subject validation cohort, which stood apart from the roughly 640-subject first cohort. This TCR was sampled from a woman between 18 and 29 years old in good health and CMV-seronegative. The sample consisted of PBMCs. The chain has TRBV10-3 and TRBJ1-2, with a weak D call TRBD1 (5 bases). Here the CDR3 DNA reads TGTGCCATCGCGGAGGGGAATGGCTATGGCTACACCTTC. Amino acids: CAIAEGNGYGYTF.